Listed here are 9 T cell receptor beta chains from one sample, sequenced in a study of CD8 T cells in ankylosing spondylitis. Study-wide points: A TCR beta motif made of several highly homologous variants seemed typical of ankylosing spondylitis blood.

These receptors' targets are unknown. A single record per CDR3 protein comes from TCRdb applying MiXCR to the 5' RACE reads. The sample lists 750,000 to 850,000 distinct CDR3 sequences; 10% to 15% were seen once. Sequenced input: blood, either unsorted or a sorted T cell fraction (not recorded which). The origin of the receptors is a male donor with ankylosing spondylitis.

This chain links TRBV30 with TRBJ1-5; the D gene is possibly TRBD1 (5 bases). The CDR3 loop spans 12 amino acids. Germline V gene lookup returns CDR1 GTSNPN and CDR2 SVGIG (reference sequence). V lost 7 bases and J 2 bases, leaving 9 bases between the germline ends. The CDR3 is CASQTGNQPQHF. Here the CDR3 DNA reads TGTGCCTCCCAGACAGGCAATCAGCCCCAGCATTTT.

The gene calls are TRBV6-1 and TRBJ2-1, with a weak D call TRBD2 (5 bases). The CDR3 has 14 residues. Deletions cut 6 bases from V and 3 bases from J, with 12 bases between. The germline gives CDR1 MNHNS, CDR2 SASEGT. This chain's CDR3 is CASRAILDYNEQFF. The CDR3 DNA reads TGTGCCAGCAGAGCCATACTAGACTACAATGAGCAGTTCTTC.

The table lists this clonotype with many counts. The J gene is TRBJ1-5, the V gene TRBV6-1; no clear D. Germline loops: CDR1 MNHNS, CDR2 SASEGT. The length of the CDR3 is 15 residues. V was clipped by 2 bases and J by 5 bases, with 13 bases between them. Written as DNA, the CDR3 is TGTGCCAGCAGTGAAAGGAGGGCAGCTTATCAGCCCCAGCATTTT. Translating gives CASSERRAAYQPQHF.

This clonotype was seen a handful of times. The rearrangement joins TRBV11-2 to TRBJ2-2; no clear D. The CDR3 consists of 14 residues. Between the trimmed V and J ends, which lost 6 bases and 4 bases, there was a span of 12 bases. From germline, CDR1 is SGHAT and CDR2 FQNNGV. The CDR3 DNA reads TGTGCCAGCAGTCACCGCTGGGGCACCGGGGAGCTGTTTTTT. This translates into CASSHRWGTGELFF.

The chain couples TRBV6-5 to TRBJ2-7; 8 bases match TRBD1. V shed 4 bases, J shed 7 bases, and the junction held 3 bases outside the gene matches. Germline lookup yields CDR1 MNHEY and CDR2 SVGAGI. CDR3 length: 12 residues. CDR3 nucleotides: TGTGCCAGCAGTTCAGGGGGCGGTGAGCAGTACTTC. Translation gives CASSSGGGEQYF.

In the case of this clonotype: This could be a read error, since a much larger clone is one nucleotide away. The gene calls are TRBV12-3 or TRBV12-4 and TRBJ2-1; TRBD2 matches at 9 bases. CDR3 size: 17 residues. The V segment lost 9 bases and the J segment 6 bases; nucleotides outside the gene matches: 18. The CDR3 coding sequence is TGTGCCAGGAGCTCCCCTTGGCGGGGGGGCGTTTCCAATGAGCAGTTCTTC. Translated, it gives CARSSPWRGGVSNEQFF.

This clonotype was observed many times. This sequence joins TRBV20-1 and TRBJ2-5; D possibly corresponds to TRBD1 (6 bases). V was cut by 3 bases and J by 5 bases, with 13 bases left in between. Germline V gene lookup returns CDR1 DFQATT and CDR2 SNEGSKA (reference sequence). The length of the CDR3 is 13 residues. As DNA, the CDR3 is TGCAGTGCTAGGAAACAGGGATTTGAGACCCAGTACTTC. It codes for CSARKQGFETQYF.

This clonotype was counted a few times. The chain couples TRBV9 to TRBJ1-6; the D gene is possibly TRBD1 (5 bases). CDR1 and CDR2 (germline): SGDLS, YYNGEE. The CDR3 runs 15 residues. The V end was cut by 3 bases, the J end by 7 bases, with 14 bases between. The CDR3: CASSGAGTGNSPLHF. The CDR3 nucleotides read TGTGCCAGCAGCGGTGCCGGGACCGGGAATTCACCCCTCCACTTT.

The CDR3 loop is CASSLPLAQQYF. The CDR3 region has the DNA TGTGCCAGCAGCTTACCACTAGCCCAGCAGTACTTC. The rearrangement links TRBV7-2 to TRBJ2-7, with D possibly matching TRBD2 (6 bases). This CDR3 is 12 amino acids long. Trimming took 2 bases from V and 8 from J, leaving 10 bases between them. Germline assignment: CDR1 SGHTA and CDR2 FQGNSA.